The 12 T cell receptor beta chains listed next were all sequenced from one sample in a study of T cell responses to AZD1222 COVID-19 vaccine. Sequenced by immunoSEQ multiplex PCR; TCRdb stores in-frame clones only, minus some. The sample includes some 150,000 clones, around 91% seen only once; the top ten take less than 5.5%. The specimen comprised peripheral blood, sampled on day 0 of AZD1222 vaccination. These receptors were obtained from an adult in good health.

The genes are TRBV6-2 or TRBV6-3 and TRBJ2-7; tentative D call: TRBD1 (5 bases). With 6 bases removed from V and 12 bases from J, the gap between germline ends came to 15 bases. CDR3 length equals 11 residues. From germline, CDR1 is MNHEY and CDR2 SVGEGT. CDR3 region: CASSNSRQGYF. The CDR3 coding sequence is TGTGCCAGCAGCAACAGCCGGCAGGGGTACTTC.

This clone is medium-sized in the sample. The V gene is TRBV2, the J gene TRBJ2-1, with 10 bases identical to TRBD1. Germline V lookup: CDR1 SNHLY, CDR2 FYNNEI. V lost 5 bases and J lost 10; bases outside the gene matches: 8. The CDR3 has 14 residues. Here the CDR3 reads CASSSRDRGLEQFF. CDR3 coding DNA: TGTGCCAGCAGTTCGAGGGACAGGGGATTAGAGCAGTTCTTC. The full variable domain, in which reference TRBV2 and TRBJ2-1 provide the parts outside the CDR3, is EPEVTQTPSHQVTQMGQEVILRCVPISNHLYFYWYRQILGQKVEFLVSFYNNEISEKSEIFDDQFSVERPDGSNFTLKIRSTKLEDSAMYFCASSSRDRGLEQFFGPGTRLTVL.

The CDR3 region is CASSSGTSRLDEQFF. CDR3 DNA sequence: TGTGCCAGCAGTTCCGGGACTAGCCGCCTGGATGAGCAGTTCTTC. The V call is TRBV6-2 or TRBV6-3, the J call TRBJ2-1; TRBD2 agrees at 9 bases. CDR1 and CDR2 (germline): MNHEY, SVGEGT. The CDR3 covers 15 residues. Losses at the gene ends were 4 bases for V and 8 bases for J; bases not matched to a gene: 9.

This chain joins TRBV5-1 and TRBJ1-1; the D is unclear. Trimming took off 0 bases at V and 3 bases at J, with 15 bases between the two ends. CDR3 size: 16 residues. Per the germline V gene, CDR1 is SGHRS and CDR2 is YFSETQ. CDR3: CASSLEVRGAYTEAFF. CDR3 DNA: TGCGCCAGCAGCTTGGAGGTCCGGGGAGCGTACACTGAAGCTTTCTTT.

The chain has TRBV19 and TRBJ1-5; D ambiguous. Trimming pared 0 bases from V and 4 bases from J, leaving 13 bases between. This CDR3 is 16 amino acids long. CDR1 and CDR2 from the germline V gene are LNHDA and SQIVND (reference sequence). CDR3 bases: TGTGCCAGTAGTATAGATCCTCTCGGAGGTAATCAGCCCCAGCATTTT. Encoded protein: CASSIDPLGGNQPQHF. Using reference TRBV19 and TRBJ1-5 for the parts outside the CDR3, the full variable domain is DGGITQSPKYLFRKEGQNVTLSCEQNLNHDAMYWYRQDPGQGLRLIYYSQIVNDFQKGDIAEGYSVSREKKESFPLTVTSAQKNPTAFYLCASSIDPLGGNQPQHFGDGTRLSIL.

Comment on this clone: The germline gene is not matched at one end of the junction; a read error may be the cause. V gene TRBV7-9 combines with J gene TRBJ1-2; no definite D call. Looked up from germline, CDR1 is SEHNR and CDR2 is FQNEAQ (reference sequence). This CDR3 has 10 residues. The CDR3 DNA reads TGTGCCAGCAGCTTAGTATCACAGAGCTTC. This codes for CASSLVSQSF.

Here the CDR3 reads CASSQGSGGYQETQYF. The CDR3 bases are TGTGCCAGCAGCCAAGGTTCCGGGGGGTACCAAGAGACCCAGTACTTC. The V gene is TRBV3-1 (or the pseudogene TRBV3-2), the J gene TRBJ2-5; 7 nucleotides match TRBD2. J gave up 0 bases and V 1 base, and 5 bases lay outside the gene matches. CDR3 size: 16 residues. Germline CDR1 LGHDT, CDR2 YNNKEL (reference sequence).

J is TRBJ1-6 and V is TRBV5-5; D is perhaps TRBD1 (5 bases). Deletions cut 1 base from V and 10 bases from J, with 15 bases between. The germline V gene encodes CDR1 SGHKS and CDR2 YYEKEE (reference sequence). The length of the CDR3 is 15 residues. The CDR3 loop reads CASSLIRQGGSPLHF. CDR3 DNA: TGTGCCAGCAGCTTGATTAGGCAGGGAGGATCACCCCTCCACTTT.

The chain couples TRBV11-2 to TRBJ2-1, with TRBD1 as a possible D gene (6 bases). V lost 5 bases, J lost 2 bases, and 13 bases lay in between. Germline V gene lookup returns CDR1 SGHAT and CDR2 FQNNGV. CDR3 length: 15 amino acids. In DNA, the CDR3 is TGTGCCAGCAGCGTGGCAGGGGACCCCTACAATGAGCAGTTCTTC. Its translation is CASSVAGDPYNEQFF.

V is TRBV27 and J is TRBJ2-1; 8 positions agree with TRBD1. This CDR3 region has 18 residues. V shed 2 bases, J shed 4 bases, and the junction held 13 bases outside the gene matches. Germline lookup yields CDR1 MNHEY and CDR2 SMNVEV (reference sequence). The CDR3 DNA follows: TGTGCCAGCAGTTTAAAGGAGACAGGGGTCTTAGGTTACAATGAGCAGTTCTTC. This sequence encodes CASSLKETGVLGYNEQFF.

V is TRBV20-1 and J is TRBJ2-1, with D possibly being TRBD2 (6 bases). This CDR3 is 14 amino acids long. V shed 3 bases and J shed 4 bases, with 13 bases lying between them. Germline V gives CDR1 DFQATT, CDR2 SNEGSKA (reference sequence). The CDR3 DNA sequence: TGCAGTGCTAGTCGGGGGACGGGATACAATGAGCAGTTCTTC. Residues: CSASRGTGYNEQFF.

The V call is TRBV3-1 (or the pseudogene TRBV3-2), the J call TRBJ2-1, with TRBD2 matching 7 bases. V lost 2 bases to trimming and J lost 2 bases; unmatched junction nucleotides: 12. Germline CDR1 is LGHDT and CDR2 is YNNKEL (reference sequence). The CDR3 has 18 amino acids. CDR3 sequence reads: CASSQRKAGPEAYNEQFF. The CDR3 DNA is TGTGCCAGCAGCCAAAGGAAAGCGGGACCGGAGGCCTACAATGAGCAGTTCTTC.